This T cell receptor (beta chain) is from a study of cytomegalovirus exposure and HLA in healthy donors. Findings and caveats of the study: As was reported, the HLA-A and HLA-B alleles of most subjects were accurately predicted from TCR beta sequences.

The PCR contained 60 Vbeta and 13 Jbeta primers. Profiled with immunoSEQ multiplex PCR; TCRdb holds only in-frame clones, not every one. The table records some 80,000 clones, around 78% of them present only once. Germline loops: CDR1 MGHDK, CDR2 SYGVNS. V lost 3 bases, J lost 4 bases, and 6 bases lay in between. The CDR3 sequence is 13 residues long. A remark on this clone: The antigen is undetermined.

J is TRBJ1-4 and V is TRBV25-1, with D unresolved. The TCR was taken from a man aged 35 to 55 in good health and CMV-seronegative. Sequenced material: PBMCs. The DNA of the CDR3 is TGTGCCAGCAGTGACAGTATTAATGAAAAACTGTTTTTT. Its translation is CASSDSINEKLFF. The full variable domain, its missing parts supplied by reference TRBV25-1 and TRBJ1-4, is EADIYQTPRYLVIGTGKKITLECSQTMGHDKMYWYQQDPGMELHLIHYSYGVNSTEKGDLSSESTVSRIRTEHFPLTLESARPSHTSQYLCASSDSINEKLFFGSGTQLSVL.